This T cell receptor beta chain was observed in a study of cytomegalovirus exposure and HLA in healthy donors. About the study: Around 81% of 300 to 450 genotyped donors fell in the Caucasian-associated ancestry cluster. Study-wide findings and caveats: Researchers reported in a later analysis that a missense DCLRE1C variant was tied to TCR beta V- and J-gene trimming. The classifier was said to identify cytomegalovirus status with high specificity and sensitivity.

Amplification used 60 Vbeta primers and 13 Jbeta primers. Measured with immunoSEQ multiplex PCR; TCRdb has only the in-frame clones, and not every one. The table has roughly 290,000 clones, roughly 80% seen once. Germline lookup yields CDR1 SGHDT and CDR2 YYEEEE. The CDR3 has 15 amino acids. Trimming shortened V by 1 base and J by 2 bases, and 10 bases separated the two germline ends. Concerning this clone itself: Its antigen is currently unknown.

J is TRBJ2-1 and V is TRBV5-6, with D unresolved. This sequence originates from a girl aged 2-10 years in good health and CMV-seronegative. The material sequenced was PBMCs. The CDR3 is CASSLRVAAYNEQFF. CDR3 nucleotide sequence: TGTGCCAGCAGCTTGCGGGTCGCTGCCTACAATGAGCAGTTCTTC. Filled out from reference TRBV5-6 and TRBJ2-1, the complete variable domain reads DAGVTQSPTHLIKTRGQQVTLRCSPKSGHDTVSWYQQALGQGPQFIFQYYEEEERQRGNFPDRFSGHQFPNYSSELNVNALLLGDSALYLCASSLRVAAYNEQFFGPGTRLTVL.